One sample yielded the 22 T cell receptor beta chains listed below, sequenced in a study of OX40 agonist ivuxolimab in advanced cancers. The protocol was immunoSEQ multiplex PCR, while the TCRdb copy is restricted to in-frame clones and leaves out a portion. The table has more than 60,000 clones, 85% to 95% seen once. The source was CD4+ or CD8+ T cells sorted from blood, collected in a trial of the OX40 agonist ivuxolimab. The receptors stem from an adult with an advanced solid tumor such as melanoma, head and neck, liver or kidney cancer.

The chain uses TRBV4-3 and TRBJ1-4; possible D gene TRBD1, 5 bases. The CDR3 contains 18 residues. The germline gives CDR1 LGHNA, CDR2 YSLEER. Trimming took 0 bases from V and 3 from J, leaving 17 bases between them. The CDR3 sequence is CASSQDISRGGPNEKLFF. In DNA, the CDR3 is TGCGCCAGCAGCCAAGATATTTCCCGTGGGGGTCCTAATGAAAAACTGTTTTTT.

This chain uses TRBV14 with TRBJ2-4; D is possibly TRBD1 or TRBD2 (6 bases each). Trimming took 0 bases from V and 0 from J, leaving 12 bases between them. Germline lookup yields CDR1 SGHDN and CDR2 FVKESK. This CDR3 comprises 17 residues. CDR3 DNA: TGTGCCAGCAGCCAAGATTGGGGGGCACTAGCCAAAAACATTCAGTACTTC. It translates to CASSQDWGALAKNIQYF.

The CDR3 here is CASSYRLNNAYEQYF. The CDR3 nucleotides are TGTGCCAGCAGTTACCGGCTCAACAACGCCTACGAGCAGTACTTC. This rearrangement joins TRBV6-5 to TRBJ2-7; the D is unclear. Trimming cost V 2 bases and J 2 bases, with 13 bases left between them. Germline V lookup: CDR1 MNHEY, CDR2 SVGAGI. This CDR3 has 15 residues.

V gene TRBV29-1 combines with J gene TRBJ2-2; D remains ambiguous. Germline CDR1 and CDR2: SQVTM and ANQGSEA. The CDR3 sequence is 11 residues long. V gave up 6 bases and J gave up 3 bases, with 5 bases separating them. The CDR3 loop reads CSVVDTGELFF. Here the CDR3 DNA reads TGCAGCGTCGTCGACACCGGGGAGCTGTTTTTT.

The rearrangement links TRBV11-2 to TRBJ2-7; tentative D call: TRBD1 (6 bases). The germline V gene has CDR1 SGHAT and CDR2 FQNNGV. V was clipped by 5 bases and J by 2 bases, with 10 bases between them. The CDR3 has 13 residues. CDR3 amino acids: CASSPGHPYEQYF. The CDR3 DNA reads as TGTGCCAGCAGCCCGGGACATCCCTACGAGCAGTACTTC.

The rearrangement links TRBV14 to TRBJ1-3, with D hard to call. Germline values: CDR1 SGHDN, CDR2 FVKESK. This CDR3 has 19 amino acids. V lost 2 bases, J lost 0 bases, and 20 bases lay in between. The CDR3 loop reads CASSQWSPDTKDSGNTIYF. In nucleotides, the CDR3 is TGTGCCAGCAGCCAATGGAGCCCAGATACTAAAGACTCTGGAAACACCATATATTTT. Supplemented by reference TRBV14 and TRBJ1-3, the full variable domain reads EAGVTQFPSHSVIEKGQTVTLRCDPISGHDNLYWYRRVMGKEIKFLLHFVKESKQDESGMPNNRFLAERTGGTYSTLKVQPAELEDSGVYFCASSQWSPDTKDSGNTIYFGEGSWLTVV.

This rearrangement joins TRBV18 to TRBJ2-5, with TRBD1 matching 7 bases. The CDR3 sequence is 15 residues long. After removal of 4 bases from V and 5 bases from J, the junction contained 10 bases not matched to a gene. Germline lookup yields CDR1 KGHSH and CDR2 LQKENI. The CDR3 sequence is CASSLRQGYRETQYF. CDR3 DNA sequence: TGTGCCAGCTCACTTCGACAGGGTTATAGGGAGACCCAGTACTTC.

The chain uses TRBV9 and TRBJ1-4; tentatively, D is TRBD1 (5 bases). This CDR3 is 14 amino acids long. Germline V CDR1 and CDR2: SGDLS, YYNGEE. Trimming shortened V by 3 bases and J by 5 bases, and 11 bases separated the two germline ends. The CDR3 here is CASSGQGGNEKLFF. CDR3 in DNA: TGTGCCAGCAGCGGGCAGGGAGGGAATGAAAAACTGTTTTTT.

The rearrangement uses TRBV27 and TRBJ1-1; D gene ambiguous. Germline V CDR1 and CDR2: MNHEY, SMNVEV (reference sequence). CDR3 length: 14 amino acids. The germline V and J ends were trimmed by 0 bases and 5 bases, with 10 bases remaining between them. CDR3 coding DNA: TGTGCCAGCAGTTTATCGGTCGGGTGGACTGAAGCTTTCTTT. This gives the protein CASSLSVGWTEAFF.

This clone was recorded only once. The V and J genes are TRBV7-3 and TRBJ2-1; 13 bases are a match to TRBD2. This CDR3 contains 16 residues. V was pared by 3 bases and J by 9 bases, with 8 bases of the junction left unmatched. Per the germline V gene, CDR1 is SGHTA and CDR2 is FQGTGA. This CDR3 reads CASSLATSGRVGEQFF. For the CDR3, the DNA is TGTGCCAGCAGCTTGGCCACTAGCGGGAGGGTGGGTGAGCAGTTCTTC.

The chain carries TRBV30 and TRBJ2-7; 14 bases are a match to TRBD2. CDR1 is GTSNPN and CDR2 is SVGIG in the germline V gene (reference sequence). With 5 bases clipped from V and 3 bases from J, the junction kept 6 bases outside the gene matches. There are 15 residues in the CDR3. CDR3 sequence reads: CAWAGTSGSIYEQYF. The CDR3 nucleotides are TGTGCCTGGGCCGGGACTAGCGGGAGCATCTACGAGCAGTACTTC.

The chain joins TRBV13 to TRBJ2-7, with 9 bases identical to TRBD2. With 4 bases clipped from V and 4 bases from J, the junction kept 8 bases outside the gene matches. Germline-derived CDR1 and CDR2 are PRHDT and FYEKMQ (reference sequence). The CDR3 covers 15 residues. In DNA, the CDR3 is TGTGCCAGCAGCTCTAGCGGGACGGGACTTTACGAGCAGTACTTC. Protein product: CASSSSGTGLYEQYF.

V is TRBV4-1 and J is TRBJ2-7; no clear D. V was clipped by 0 bases and J by 3 bases, with 3 bases between them. Germline-derived CDR1 and CDR2 are MGHRA and YSYEKL. The CDR3 contains 12 residues. CDR3 region: CASSQDSYEQYF. Written as DNA, the CDR3 is TGCGCCAGCAGCCAAGATAGCTACGAGCAGTACTTC.

The chain uses TRBV4-3 and TRBJ2-5, with 10 bases lining up with TRBD2. V shed 0 bases and J 5 bases; nucleotides not matched to a gene: 9. Germline-derived CDR1 and CDR2 are LGHNA and YSLEER. The CDR3 extends over 17 amino acids. CDR3 sequence reads: CASSQDRTSGMRETQYF. The DNA of the CDR3 is TGCGCCAGCAGCCAAGACCGAACTAGCGGGATGCGGGAGACCCAGTACTTC.

The chain employs TRBV30 and TRBJ2-3; 11 nucleotides align to TRBD2. Germline assignment: CDR1 GTSNPN and CDR2 SVGIG (reference sequence). This CDR3 is 16 amino acids long. The junction had 7 bases not matched to a gene; V was cut back by 3 bases and J by 2 bases. The CDR3 region has the DNA TGTGCCTGGAGGGGGGTAGCGGGAGGGTCCACAGATACGCAGTATTTT. This codes for CAWRGVAGGSTDTQYF.

The chain employs TRBV18 and TRBJ1-1; TRBD1 aligns across 9 bases. This CDR3 is built from 17 residues. V shed 0 bases and J 2 bases; nucleotides not matched to a gene: 7. The V gene's germline CDR1 is KGHSH and CDR2 LQKENI. DNA of the CDR3: TGTGCCAGCTCACCACCGAAGACAGGGGGTGGTAACACTGAAGCTTTCTTT. It yields the protein CASSPPKTGGGNTEAFF.

This chain links TRBV7-8 with TRBJ2-1, with a tentative D call TRBD1 (6 bases). Germline V gene sequence: CDR1 SGHVS, CDR2 FQNEAQ. This CDR3 has 17 amino acids. The ends were cut back, 1 base at V and 0 bases at J, with 13 bases in the middle. CDR3 sequence (DNA): TGTGCCAGCAGCTTAGGAGGACAGCGAAGCTCCTACAATGAGCAGTTCTTC. This translates into CASSLGGQRSSYNEQFF.

This rearrangement joins TRBV2 to TRBJ2-1; TRBD1 is a possible D gene (6 bases). Germline V gene data show CDR1 as SNHLY and CDR2 as FYNNEI. V was pared by 7 bases and J by 0 bases, with 16 bases between. CDR3 length: 16 residues. Written as DNA, the CDR3 is TGTGCCAGCATCCCTAGGACAGCTAGCTCCTACAATGAGCAGTTCTTC. Its translation is CASIPRTASSYNEQFF.

CDR3 loop: CASSQGRPTSYGYTF. The CDR3 DNA sequence: TGTGCCAGCAGCCAAGGGCGCCCAACGTCCTATGGCTACACCTTC. The V gene is TRBV14, the J gene TRBJ1-2; D unresolved. CDR3 length: 15 residues. Germline values: CDR1 SGHDN, CDR2 FVKESK. Trimming removed 1 base from V and 4 bases from J, with 13 bases in between.

This chain connects TRBV5-6 to TRBJ2-5; TRBD2 agrees at 9 bases. V gave up 0 bases and J gave up 4 bases; unmatched junction bases: 4. The CDR3 extends over 15 amino acids. The V gene's germline CDR1 is SGHDT and CDR2 YYEEEE. Here the CDR3 reads CASSLGAGGGETQYF. CDR3 coding DNA: TGTGCCAGCAGCTTGGGAGCGGGAGGAGGAGAGACCCAGTACTTC.

The V call is TRBV29-1, the J call TRBJ2-3, with TRBD2 identical over 10 bases. Germline V CDR1 and CDR2: SQVTM, ANQGSEA. The CDR3 spans 17 residues. J lost 5 bases, V lost 6 bases, and 17 bases had no gene match. The DNA of the CDR3 is TGCAGCGTGGAACCGGGACTAGCGAGCGATGAGCAAGATACGCAGTATTTT. It specifies CSVEPGLASDEQDTQYF.

This chain links TRBV5-1 with TRBJ2-3, with D uncertain. Trimming left V 0 bases short and J 11 bases short, with 16 bases between. This CDR3 contains 14 residues. The germline V gene encodes CDR1 SGHRS and CDR2 YFSETQ. CDR3 protein: CASSLVYRGPRQYF. CDR3 sequence (DNA): TGCGCCAGCAGCTTGGTTTATCGTGGACCGCGGCAGTATTTT.